This TCR beta chain was retrieved from a study of T cells in localized non-small cell lung cancer. Germline V CDR1 and CDR2: SNHLY, FYNNEI. CDR3 length equals 14 residues. The V end lost 7 bases, the J end lost 4 bases, and 14 bases lay between the germline ends. Study results and limitations: There was higher T cell clonality in uninvolved adjacent lung than in tumor, and it was highest there.

On this clone itself: Antigen unknown.

TCRdb's copy holds only in-frame clones and misses some; the assay was immunoSEQ multiplex PCR. Of approximately 28,000 clones listed, 88% are singletons. The sequence derives from a woman aged 35-75 years with stage III lung adenocarcinoma. The chain recombines TRBV2 with TRBJ2-1; either TRBD1 or TRBD2 may supply D (6 bases each). This material consisted of peripheral blood mononuclear cells, taken before any cancer treatment. The CDR3 reads CASIWGALYNEQFF. In DNA form, the CDR3 reads TGTGCCAGCATTTGGGGGGCCCTATACAATGAGCAGTTCTTC.